This is a list of T cell receptor beta chains from one sample in a study of PD-L1 blockade in urothelial cancer. Here immunoSEQ multiplex PCR was the method, and the copy in TCRdb shows in-frame clones only, minus some. The data hold tens of thousands of clones, with roughly 80% observed a single time. Material: PBMCs, obtained around atezolizumab (anti-PD-L1) treatment. These receptor sequences come from a man in his 70s with urothelial cancer. CDR3s include the opening cysteine and the closing phenylalanine or tryptophan. Fields, in order: CDR3 DNA, CDR3 protein, D gene, clone size, J gene, V gene. A D gene is named only where the DNA matches it firmly. Size is stated for part of the rows, as once, few or many counts, or as a class when the clone is expanded.

TGTGCCAGCAGCAGACAGGTGGGCTATGGCTACACCTTC	CASSRQVGYGYTF	-	-	TRBJ1-2	TRBV7-9
TGTGCCAGCAGCCCCATTGGACAGGGAGGATACAACGAGCAGTACTTC	CASSPIGQGGYNEQYF	TRBD1	-	TRBJ2-7	TRBV16
TGTGCCTGGACCCCAAGCGGGCAGGGGGAATACGAGCAGTACTTC	CAWTPSGQGEYEQYF	-	-	TRBJ2-7	TRBV30
TGTGCCAGCAGTGAAATGGAGGGGAGCAATGAGCAGTTCTTC	CASSEMEGSNEQFF	-	-	TRBJ2-1	TRBV6-1
TGTGCCAGCAGCCTCGGAGGTAGCTCCTACAATGAGCAGTTCTTC	CASSLGGSSYNEQFF	-	-	TRBJ2-1	TRBV11-3
TGTGCCAGTAGTACCCCCTCAGGGGGCGCGGGCAATCAGCCCCAGCATTTT	CASSTPSGGAGNQPQHF	TRBD1	-	TRBJ1-5	TRBV19
TGTGCCAGCAGCGTAGCAAGCCTCACCTACGAGCAGTACTTC	CASSVASLTYEQYF	-	-	TRBJ2-7	TRBV9
TGTGCCAGCAGCTTATCTAGCGGGCTCCAAGAGACCCAGTACTTC	CASSLSSGLQETQYF	TRBD2	-	TRBJ2-5	TRBV7-2
TGTGCCAGCAGCCTACTCTCCGATACGCAGTATTTT	CASSLLSDTQYF	-	-	TRBJ2-3	TRBV5-6
TGTGCCAGTATTAAGAGGAGTGGGACCGGGGAGCTGTTTTTT	CASIKRSGTGELFF	-	once	TRBJ2-2	TRBV19
TGTGTCAAGCAGGTAGTAGCGGGGGAGTACAATGAGCAGTTCTTC	CVKQVVAGEYNEQFF	TRBD2	-	TRBJ2-1	TRBV7-3
TGTGCCATCAGTGCCTTAGCACCCGGGGAGACCCAGTACTTC	CAISALAPGETQYF	-	-	TRBJ2-5	TRBV10-3
TGTGCCAGCAGTCCGACAGGGGTCGCTAACTATGGCTACACCTTC	CASSPTGVANYGYTF	TRBD1	-	TRBJ1-2	TRBV6-5
TGTGCCAGCACCAGGACAGAGCCCTCTGAAGCTTTCTTT	CASTRTEPSEAFF	-	-	TRBJ1-1	TRBV4-2
TGTGCCAGTATCAATAGCGGGGGGGCGGGGAATGAGCAGTTCTTC	CASINSGGAGNEQFF	TRBD2	-	TRBJ2-1	TRBV19
TGTGCCATCAGTACCGGGACAGGGGATAATGGCTACACCTTC	CAISTGTGDNGYTF	TRBD1	-	TRBJ1-2	TRBV10-3
TGCGCCAGCAGCTTTACAGGGGGGGCCTACGAGCAGTACTTC	CASSFTGGAYEQYF	-	-	TRBJ2-7	TRBV5-1
TGTGCCAGCTCACCCAGGGAAGGATCTGGAAACACCATATATTTT	CASSPREGSGNTIYF	-	-	TRBJ1-3	TRBV18
TGCGCCAGCAGCTTTAGCGGCCAAGAGACCCAGTACTTC	CASSFSGQETQYF	-	-	TRBJ2-5	TRBV5-1
TGTGCCAGCAGCTTAAAGTCCCCGGGACAGGGCTTTGGAAACACCATATATTTT	CASSLKSPGQGFGNTIYF	TRBD1	-	TRBJ1-3	TRBV7-2
TGTGCCAGCAGCCCCCAGCGGGGGAGAAGCTCCTACAATGAGCAGTTCTTC	CASSPQRGRSSYNEQFF	TRBD2	-	TRBJ2-1	TRBV14
TGCGCCAGCAGCCGCGGACTAAACTATGGCTACACCTTC	CASSRGLNYGYTF	-	-	TRBJ1-2	TRBV4-1
TGTGCCACCGCTATCCGGGACAGGGTCCTATTC	CATAIRDRVLF	TRBD1	-	TRBJ2-7	TRBV15
TGTGCCAGCAGCGCACTACGGCTTTCCACCGGGGAGCTGTTTTTT	CASSALRLSTGELFF	-	-	TRBJ2-2	TRBV6-1
TGCGCCAGCAGCCAAGGTCCGGCGGCCTACAATGAGCAGTTCTTC	CASSQGPAAYNEQFF	-	-	TRBJ2-1	TRBV4-1
TGTGCCAGCATTCCCCTGCCCGGCGCGGCCCAGTACTTC	CASIPLPGAAQYF	-	once	TRBJ2-5	TRBV21-1
TGTGCCAGCAGTCGACAGGGTGGCGACACTGAAGCTTTCTTT	CASSRQGGDTEAFF	TRBD1	-	TRBJ1-1	TRBV2
TGTGCCAGCAGTGTCAGGAAGGGGCGGTACAATGAGCAGTTCTTC	CASSVRKGRYNEQFF	-	few	TRBJ2-1	TRBV2
TGTGCCAGCAATGCGGGAGGTGAGCAGTTCTTC	CASNAGGEQFF	TRBD2	-	TRBJ2-1	TRBV6-6
TGCAGCGTTGAAGGCCGACAGGGGAGAACTGGGGAGCAGTACTTC	CSVEGRQGRTGEQYF	TRBD1	-	TRBJ2-7	TRBV29-1
TGTGCCAGCAGTGAGGGACTTATCTACAATGAGCAGTTCTTC	CASSEGLIYNEQFF	-	-	TRBJ2-1	TRBV6-5
TGTGCCAGCAGGCCTAGGATTAGCACAGATACGCAGTATTTT	CASRPRISTDTQYF	-	-	TRBJ2-3	TRBV2
TGTGCCAGCAGCTTTCACCCCATCGAGGCTTTCTTT	CASSFHPIEAFF	-	-	TRBJ1-1	TRBV7-2
TGTGCCAGCAGCTTTGGCAGGGCCTACGAGCAGTACTTC	CASSFGRAYEQYF	-	-	TRBJ2-7	TRBV5-4
TGTGCCAGCAGGACTAGCGGTACAGATACGCAGTATTTT	CASRTSGTDTQYF	TRBD2	once	TRBJ2-3	TRBV5-4
TGTGCCACCAGCAGGGGGAGTGAAGATGAGCAGTTCTTC	CATSRGSEDEQFF	-	-	TRBJ2-1	TRBV15
TGTGCCAGCTCACCACTTGACGGGAGGTTTTCGGGTGAGCAGTTCTTC	CASSPLDGRFSGEQFF	TRBD2	-	TRBJ2-1	TRBV18
TGTGCCAGCAGCGTACAGGGGGCTACTGAAGCTTTCTTT	CASSVQGATEAFF	TRBD1	-	TRBJ1-1	TRBV7-9
TGTGCCTGGAGTGTCTGGCAGGGGGAAAACATTCAGTACTTC	CAWSVWQGENIQYF	TRBD1	-	TRBJ2-4	TRBV30
TGTGCCATCAGGGGCTCGGGGAGCGAGGTCTACAATGAGCAGTTCTTC	CAIRGSGSEVYNEQFF	-	-	TRBJ2-1	TRBV10-3
TGTGCCAGCAGCTTCCAGGGGGCAGGCGAGCAGTACTTC	CASSFQGAGEQYF	TRBD1	-	TRBJ2-7	TRBV7-2
TGCGCCAGCAGCGGGGGGGGCAGGGATCAGCCCCAGCATTTT	CASSGGGRDQPQHF	-	-	TRBJ1-5	TRBV5-1
TGTGCCAGCAGTCTAGAGAATTGGGGGGGCTCGGAGGAGCTGTTTTTT	CASSLENWGGSEELFF	-	-	TRBJ2-2	TRBV27
TGTGCCAGCAGCACCCGGACAGGCGAAGCTTTCTTT	CASSTRTGEAFF	TRBD1	-	TRBJ1-1	TRBV7-2
TGCGCCAGCAGCTTGGGCGCGGCCCTCCGGGAGCTGTTTTTT	CASSLGAALRELFF	-	once	TRBJ2-2	TRBV5-1
TGTGCCAGCAGTTGGACTAGCGGGTGGACCGGGGAGCTGTTTTTT	CASSWTSGWTGELFF	TRBD2	few	TRBJ2-2	TRBV2
TGTGCCAGCAGTCCCAAGGGGGCAGGTCCGGGGCAGCCCCAGCATTTT	CASSPKGAGPGQPQHF	TRBD1	-	TRBJ1-5	TRBV28
TGTGCCAGTAGTCCGGTGTCGGGGACAAGATATCGCGAGCAGTACTTC	CASSPVSGTRYREQYF	-	-	TRBJ2-7	TRBV19
TGTGCCAGCTCACCAGTGAGCACTGAAGCTTTCTTT	CASSPVSTEAFF	-	-	TRBJ1-1	TRBV18
TGTGCCAGCAGTTTAACAGGGGGCGCGGGCTACGAGCAGTACTTC	CASSLTGGAGYEQYF	TRBD1	-	TRBJ2-7	TRBV27
TGTGCCAGCAAAGGAACAGCCAACCAAGAGACCCAGTACTTC	CASKGTANQETQYF	-	once	TRBJ2-5	TRBV2
TGCGCCAGCAGCATAGCGGGGGGGGTGGGCTCCTACAATGAGCAGTTCTTC	CASSIAGGVGSYNEQFF	TRBD2	-	TRBJ2-1	TRBV5-1
TGTGCCAGCAGCTTCGGTTCTCAGGGGCAGTTCTTC	CASSFGSQGQFF	-	-	TRBJ2-1	TRBV5-4